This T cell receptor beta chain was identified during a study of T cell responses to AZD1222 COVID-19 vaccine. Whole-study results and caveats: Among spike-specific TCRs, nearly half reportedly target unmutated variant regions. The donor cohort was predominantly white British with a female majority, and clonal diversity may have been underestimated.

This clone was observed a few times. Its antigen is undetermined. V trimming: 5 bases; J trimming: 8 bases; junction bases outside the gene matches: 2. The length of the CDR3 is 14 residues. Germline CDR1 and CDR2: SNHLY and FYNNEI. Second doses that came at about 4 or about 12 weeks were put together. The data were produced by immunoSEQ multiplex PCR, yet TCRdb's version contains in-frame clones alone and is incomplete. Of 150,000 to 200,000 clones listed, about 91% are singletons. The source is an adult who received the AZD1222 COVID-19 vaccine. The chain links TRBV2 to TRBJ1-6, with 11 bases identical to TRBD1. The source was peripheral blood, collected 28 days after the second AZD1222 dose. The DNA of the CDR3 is TGTGCCAGCAGTCGGGGACAGGGGGATTCACCCCTCCACTTT. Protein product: CASSRGQGDSPLHF.